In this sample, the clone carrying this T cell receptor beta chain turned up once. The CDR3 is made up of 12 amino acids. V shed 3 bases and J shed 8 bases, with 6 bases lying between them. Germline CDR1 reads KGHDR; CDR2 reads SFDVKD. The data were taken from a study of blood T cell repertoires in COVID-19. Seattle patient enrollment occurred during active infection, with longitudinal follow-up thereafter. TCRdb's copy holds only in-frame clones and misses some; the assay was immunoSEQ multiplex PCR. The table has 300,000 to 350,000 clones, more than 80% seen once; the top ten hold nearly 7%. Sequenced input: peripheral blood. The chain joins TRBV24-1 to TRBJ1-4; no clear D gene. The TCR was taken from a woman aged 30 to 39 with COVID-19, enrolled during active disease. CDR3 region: CATSDLGEKLFF. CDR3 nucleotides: TGTGCCACCAGTGATCTAGGCGAAAAACTGTTTTTT.